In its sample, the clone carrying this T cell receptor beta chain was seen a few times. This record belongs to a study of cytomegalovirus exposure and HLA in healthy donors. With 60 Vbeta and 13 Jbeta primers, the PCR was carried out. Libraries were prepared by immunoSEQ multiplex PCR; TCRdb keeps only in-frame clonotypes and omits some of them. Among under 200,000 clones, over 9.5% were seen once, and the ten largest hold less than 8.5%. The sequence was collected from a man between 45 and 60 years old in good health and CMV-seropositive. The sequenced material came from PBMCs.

The CDR3 DNA reads TGTGCCAGCAGCACGGGACAGGAGGGCAATGAGCAGTTCTTC. Its protein product is CASSTGQEGNEQFF. This rearrangement joins TRBV11-3 to TRBJ2-1, with 8 positions matching TRBD1. The germline gives CDR1 SGHNT, CDR2 YENEEA. This CDR3 has 14 amino acids. With V trimmed by 5 bases and J by 6 bases, 6 bases remained unmatched.